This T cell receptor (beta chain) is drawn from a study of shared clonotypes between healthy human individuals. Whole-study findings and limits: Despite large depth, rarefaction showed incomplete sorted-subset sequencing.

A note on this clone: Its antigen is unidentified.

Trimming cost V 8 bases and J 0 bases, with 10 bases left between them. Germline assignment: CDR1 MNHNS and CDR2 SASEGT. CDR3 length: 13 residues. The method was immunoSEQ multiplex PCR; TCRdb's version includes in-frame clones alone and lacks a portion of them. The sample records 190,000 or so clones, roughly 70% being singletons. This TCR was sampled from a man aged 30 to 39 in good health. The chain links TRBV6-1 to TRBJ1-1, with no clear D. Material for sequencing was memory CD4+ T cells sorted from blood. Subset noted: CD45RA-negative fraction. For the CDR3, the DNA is TGTGCCAGCCTAGGACGGATGAACACTGAAGCTTTCTTT. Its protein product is CASLGRMNTEAFF.